These 22 T cell receptor beta chains share one sample of origin, sequenced in a study of blood T cell repertoires in COVID-19. Clones were read by immunoSEQ multiplex PCR, and TCRdb kept only the in-frame ones, dropping some. The sample lists under 350,000 clones, approximately 88% occurring once. Sequenced: PBMCs or T cells enriched from blood (not recorded which). The origin of the receptors is a woman aged 35 to 49 who had recovered from COVID-19.

The chain combines TRBV4-2 with TRBJ1-4; D is possibly TRBD1 (6 bases). V was pared by 5 bases and J by 7 bases, with 17 bases between. There are 15 residues in the CDR3. Germline values: CDR1 LGHNA, CDR2 YNFKEQ. The CDR3 region is CASSELQGVREKLFF. CDR3 nucleotides: TGTGCCAGCAGCGAGCTACAGGGAGTCCGTGAAAAACTGTTTTTT.

The rearrangement uses TRBV10-2 and TRBJ1-2; the match to TRBD1 covers 7 bases. J lost 1 base, V lost 6 bases, and 5 bases had no gene match. The CDR3 length is 14 residues. Germline CDR1 reads WSHSY; CDR2 reads SAAADI. CDR3 sequence (DNA): TGCGCCAGCAGGGTGGGACAGCTTAACTATGGCTACACCTTC. It is translated as CASRVGQLNYGYTF.

The rearrangement uses TRBV2 and TRBJ2-1, with 11 bases aligning to TRBD1. The V and J ends lost 3 bases and 8 bases, in that order; junction bases with no gene match: 6. This CDR3 is 15 amino acids long. The V gene's germline CDR1 is SNHLY and CDR2 FYNNEI. The CDR3, as DNA: TGTGCCAGCAGTGACCCGGGACAGGGGGTGTATGAGCAGTTCTTC. It codes for CASSDPGQGVYEQFF.

The V call is TRBV2, the J call TRBJ2-5, with 8 bases lining up with TRBD1. The CDR3 loop spans 15 amino acids. The junction had 6 bases not matched to a gene; V was cut back by 6 bases and J by 0 bases. Per germline, CDR1 SNHLY and CDR2 FYNNEI. The CDR3 reads CASRRQGMYQETQYF. CDR3 coding DNA: TGTGCCAGCAGAAGACAGGGGATGTACCAAGAGACCCAGTACTTC.

This clone showed up just a few times. The chain recombines TRBV6-5 with TRBJ1-3; maybe TRBD1 (6 bases). Trimming shortened V by 6 bases and J by 0 bases, and 12 bases separated the two germline ends. This CDR3 has 15 residues. Germline V gene lookup returns CDR1 MNHEY and CDR2 SVGAGI. CDR3 nucleotide sequence: TGTGCCAGCAGACCGGGGGGCAACTCTGGAAACACCATATATTTT. It yields the protein CASRPGGNSGNTIYF.

The genes are TRBV6-5 and TRBJ1-2; D ambiguous. The CDR3 runs to 14 residues. V gave up 5 bases and J gave up 3 bases, with 13 bases separating them. Germline CDR1 MNHEY, CDR2 SVGAGI. CDR3: CASSPSQTHYGYTF. CDR3 nucleotides: TGTGCCAGCAGTCCCTCGCAGACTCACTATGGCTACACCTTC.

V and J are TRBV28 and TRBJ2-3, with 7 bases identical to TRBD1. The trim removed 5 bases at V and 4 bases at J, leaving 9 bases unmatched. Per germline, CDR1 MDHEN and CDR2 SYDVKM. The CDR3 totals 15 residues. CDR3 sequence (DNA): TGTGCCAGCAGTCTCCCTACAGGGGCGGCAGATACGCAGTATTTT. It yields the protein CASSLPTGAADTQYF. Full variable domain (missing parts from reference TRBV28 and TRBJ2-3): DVKVTQSSRYLVKRTGEKVFLECVQDMDHENMFWYRQDPGLGLRLIYFSYDVKMKEKGDIPEGYSVSREKKERFSLILESASTNQTSMYLCASSLPTGAADTQYFGPGTRLTVL.

This clone was seen a single time. The chain has TRBV5-1 and TRBJ2-1; D possibly corresponds to TRBD1 (5 bases). The CDR3 runs to 14 residues. CDR1 and CDR2 (germline): SGHRS, YFSETQ. The ends were cut back, 4 bases at V and 0 bases at J, with 8 bases in the middle. As DNA, the CDR3 is TGCGCCAGCAGCCCCCAGGGCTCCTACAATGAGCAGTTCTTC. Amino acid sequence: CASSPQGSYNEQFF.

The chain is built from TRBV4-1 and TRBJ1-2; 7 bases line up with TRBD1. The V and J ends lost 4 bases and 5 bases, in that order; junction bases with no gene match: 10. This CDR3 is built from 15 residues. Germline CDR1 MGHRA, CDR2 YSYEKL. CDR3: CASSPRGKGAYGYTF. The CDR3 coding sequence is TGCGCCAGCAGCCCTCGTGGGAAGGGGGCATATGGCTACACCTTC.

The V and J genes are TRBV24-1 and TRBJ2-1, with D tentatively TRBD1 (6 bases). V was pared by 3 bases and J by 3 bases, with 14 bases between. Germline V gene data show CDR1 as KGHDR and CDR2 as SFDVKD. The CDR3 totals 16 residues. The CDR3 DNA sequence: TGTGCCACCAGTGATGCACAGGGCCCCTACTACAATGAGCAGTTCTTC. Protein sequence: CATSDAQGPYYNEQFF.

The chain recombines TRBV6-5 with TRBJ2-6, with D unresolved. V was cut by 8 bases and J by 12 bases, with 17 bases left in between. The CDR3 runs 13 residues. Germline values: CDR1 MNHEY, CDR2 SVGAGI. This CDR3 is CASRRFDLGVLTF. Here the CDR3 DNA reads TGTGCCAGCCGTCGGTTTGACTTGGGCGTCCTGACTTTC.

This chain joins TRBV6-1 and TRBJ1-3; perhaps TRBD1 as D (5 bases). The V gene's germline CDR1 is MNHNS and CDR2 SASEGT. CDR3 length: 14 residues. Trimming cost V 7 bases and J 2 bases, with 12 bases left between them. In DNA form, the CDR3 reads TGTGCCAGCACCATCGCAGGGCCTGGAAACACCATATATTTT. Translation gives CASTIAGPGNTIYF.

This chain links TRBV15 with TRBJ2-7; 11 nucleotides match TRBD1. The junction had 6 bases not matched to a gene; V was cut back by 3 bases and J by 2 bases. The CDR3 covers 16 residues. Germline lookup yields CDR1 LNHNV and CDR2 YYDKDF (reference sequence). CDR3 loop: CATSRGGQGVPYEQYF. CDR3 DNA sequence: TGTGCCACCAGCAGGGGGGGACAGGGGGTCCCCTACGAGCAGTACTTC.

The count of this clone is one. The chain uses TRBV30 and TRBJ2-7, with 8 nucleotides matching TRBD1. J gave up 6 bases and V 5 bases, and 12 bases lay outside the gene matches. This CDR3 has 14 amino acids. CDR1 and CDR2 from the germline V gene are GTSNPN and SVGIG (reference sequence). In DNA form, the CDR3 reads TGTGCCTGGGGAAAGAATAACAGGGGGGCCGAGCAGTACTTC. It yields the protein CAWGKNNRGAEQYF.

The rearrangement uses TRBV9 and TRBJ1-1, with D perhaps matching TRBD1 (5 bases). V was trimmed by 4 bases and J by 2 bases, leaving 15 bases between them. Germline V gene data show CDR1 as SGDLS and CDR2 as YYNGEE. The CDR3 length is 15 residues. CDR3 sequence reads: CASSPRTSLNTEAFF. The CDR3 coding sequence is TGTGCCAGCAGCCCACGGACATCCCTTAACACTGAAGCTTTCTTT.

The chain is built from TRBV2 and TRBJ2-3; D possibly corresponds to TRBD2 (5 bases). CDR1 is SNHLY, CDR2 FYNNEI, per germline. V was clipped by 3 bases and J by 2 bases, with 9 bases between them. CDR3 size: 14 residues. The CDR3, as DNA: TGTGCCAGCAGTGAGCGGGCGATCACAGATACGCAGTATTTT. Residues: CASSERAITDTQYF.

The rearrangement links TRBV28 to TRBJ2-2; unclear D gene. The V and J ends lost 4 bases and 5 bases respectively, with 5 bases between them. The germline V gene has CDR1 MDHEN and CDR2 SYDVKM. CDR3 length: 12 amino acids. This chain's CDR3 is CASSSNTGELFF. The CDR3 nucleotides read TGTGCCAGCAGTTCAAATACCGGGGAGCTGTTTTTT.

This chain connects TRBV12-3 or TRBV12-4 to TRBJ1-1, with D perhaps matching TRBD1 (6 bases). The CDR3 loop spans 13 amino acids. V was pared by 5 bases and J by 4 bases, with 11 bases between. CDR3 region: CASSRQVITEAFF. The CDR3 bases are TGTGCCAGCAGTCGACAGGTGATCACTGAAGCTTTCTTT.

V is TRBV5-1 and J is TRBJ2-3; TRBD2 might be the D (5 bases). Trimming removed 4 bases at V and 0 bases at J, with 18 bases between. This CDR3 contains 17 residues. The germline V gene has CDR1 SGHRS and CDR2 YFSETQ. The CDR3 region has the DNA TGCGCCAGCAGCCTTACTCTAGCTCCGAGTAGCACAGATACGCAGTATTTT. Translated: CASSLTLAPSSTDTQYF.

The rearrangement joins TRBV2 to TRBJ1-1, with no clear D. From germline, CDR1 is SNHLY and CDR2 FYNNEI. The CDR3 is made up of 15 amino acids. The V and J ends lost 8 bases and 0 bases respectively, with 16 bases between them. This CDR3 reads CASGGSGLLNTEAFF. As DNA, the CDR3 is TGTGCCAGCGGTGGCAGCGGTTTGTTGAACACTGAAGCTTTCTTT.

This clone was recorded a few times. The genes are TRBV4-1 and TRBJ1-1; D is uncertain. V lost 4 bases, J lost 4 bases, and 10 bases lay in between. The CDR3 has 13 residues. Looked up from germline, CDR1 is MGHRA and CDR2 is YSYEKL. In nucleotides, the CDR3 is TGCGCCAGCAGCCGAGTAGCCCTCACTGAAGCTTTCTTT. Its protein is CASSRVALTEAFF.

In this sample, this clone turned up once. The V gene is TRBV7-9, the J gene TRBJ1-1, with a possible D match to TRBD1 (5 bases). The CDR3 runs to 15 residues. V gave up 4 bases and J gave up 1 base, with 13 bases separating them. In germline, CDR1 is SEHNR, CDR2 FQNEAQ (reference sequence). The CDR3 sequence is CASSSGGRGNTEAFF. As DNA, the CDR3 is TGTGCCAGCAGCTCCGGGGGAAGGGGGAACACTGAAGCTTTCTTT.